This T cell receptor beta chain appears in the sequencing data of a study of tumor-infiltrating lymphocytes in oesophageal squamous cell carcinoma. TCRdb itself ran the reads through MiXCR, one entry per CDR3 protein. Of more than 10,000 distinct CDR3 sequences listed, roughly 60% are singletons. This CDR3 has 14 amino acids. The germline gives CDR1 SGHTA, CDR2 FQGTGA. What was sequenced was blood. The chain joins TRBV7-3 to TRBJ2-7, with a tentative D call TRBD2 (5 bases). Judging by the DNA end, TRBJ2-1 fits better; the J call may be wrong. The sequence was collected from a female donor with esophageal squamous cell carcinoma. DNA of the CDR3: TGTGCCAGCAGCCCACTTCTTTCTAGCTCTGAGCAGTTCTTC. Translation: CASSPLLSSSEQFF.